The 3 T cell receptor beta chains below come from one sample, sequenced in a study of Ad26.COV2.S vaccination and SARS-CoV-2 variants. The treatment here: 15 to 20 received Ad26.COV2.S at low or high dose, single or two shots; roughly five received placebo; per-sample allocation not given. Collection of samples fell on day 63 after the first vaccine or placebo injection. Produced via immunoSEQ multiplex PCR; TCRdb's table is partial and in-frame only. The sample shows 400,000 to 450,000 clones, less than 95% of them seen only once. Source: peripheral blood, taken in a trial of Ad26.COV2.S vaccine versus placebo. All receptors derive from a person aged 18-65 years who received the Ad26.COV2.S COVID-19 vaccine or a placebo.

The rearrangement links TRBV9 to TRBJ2-1; 13 nucleotides line up with TRBD2. This CDR3 is built from 17 residues. Germline V lookup: CDR1 SGDLS, CDR2 YYNGEE. Trimming removed 4 bases from V and 7 bases from J; junction bases left unmatched: 11. This chain's CDR3 is CASSSQVRTSGRNEQFF. The CDR3 DNA sequence: TGTGCCAGCAGCTCCCAAGTTCGGACTAGCGGGAGAAATGAGCAGTTCTTC.

The chain has TRBV10-3 and TRBJ2-1; D gene ambiguous. Germline-derived CDR1 and CDR2 are ENHRY and SYGVKD. The CDR3 contains 15 residues. V lost 3 bases to trimming and J lost 6 bases, with 15 bases between them. This chain's CDR3 is CAISDPRFVSNEQFF. The DNA of the CDR3 is TGTGCCATCAGTGACCCTCGTTTTGTGAGCAATGAGCAGTTCTTC.

The chain recombines TRBV12-3 or TRBV12-4 with TRBJ2-3; D remains ambiguous. There are 13 residues in the CDR3. V was clipped by 2 bases and J by 5 bases, with 8 bases between them. CDR3: CASSLTPRDTQYF. The CDR3, as DNA: TGTGCCAGCAGTTTAACACCCAGAGATACGCAGTATTTT.